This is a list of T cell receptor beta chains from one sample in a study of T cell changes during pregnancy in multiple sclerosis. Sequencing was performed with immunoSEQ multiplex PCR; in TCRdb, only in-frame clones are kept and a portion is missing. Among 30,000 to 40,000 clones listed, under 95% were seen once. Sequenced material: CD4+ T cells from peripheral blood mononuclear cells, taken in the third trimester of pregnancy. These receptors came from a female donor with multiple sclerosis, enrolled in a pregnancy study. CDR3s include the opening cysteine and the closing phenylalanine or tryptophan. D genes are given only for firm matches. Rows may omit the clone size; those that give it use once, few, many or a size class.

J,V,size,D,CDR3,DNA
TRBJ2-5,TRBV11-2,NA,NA,CASSLGRRAETQYF,TGTGCCAGCAGCTTAGGTCGGAGGGCGGAGACCCAGTACTTC
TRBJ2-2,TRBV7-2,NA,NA,CASSLIAANTGELFF,TGTGCCAGCAGCTTAATCGCGGCGAACACCGGGGAGCTGTTTTTT
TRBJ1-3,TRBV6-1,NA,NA,CASSAGNSENTIYF,TGTGCCAGCAGTGCAGGGAATTCGGAAAACACCATATATTTT
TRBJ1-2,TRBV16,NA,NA,CASSRDRRGYTF,TGTGCCAGCAGCCGCGACCGGCGGGGCTACACCTTC
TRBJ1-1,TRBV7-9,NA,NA,CASSLDMNTEAFF,TGTGCCAGCAGCTTAGATATGAACACTGAAGCTTTCTTT
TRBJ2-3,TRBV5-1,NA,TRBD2,CASSLGLAAPTDTQYF,TGCGCCAGCAGCTTGGGCCTAGCGGCACCCACAGATACGCAGTATTTT
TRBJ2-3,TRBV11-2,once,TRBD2,CASSFRLALDTQYF,TGTGCCAGCAGCTTCAGACTAGCGCTGGATACGCAGTATTTT
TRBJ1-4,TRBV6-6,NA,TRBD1,CASSTWTGGHEKLFF,TGTGCCAGCAGTACATGGACAGGGGGCCATGAAAAACTGTTTTTT
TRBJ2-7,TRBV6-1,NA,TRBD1,CASRGRGTEQYF,TGTGCCAGCAGGGGCAGGGGGACCGAGCAGTACTTC
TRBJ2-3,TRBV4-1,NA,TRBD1,CASSQDLETGDDTQYF,TGCGCCAGCAGCCAAGATCTGGAGACAGGGGACGATACGCAGTATTTT
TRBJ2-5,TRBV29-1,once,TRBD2,CSVEREGWKTQYF,TGCAGCGTTGAGCGGGAGGGCTGGAAGACCCAGTACTTC
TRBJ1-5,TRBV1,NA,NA,CTSSQIERGSNQPQHF,TGCACCAGCAGCCAAATAGAAAGGGGTAGCAATCAGCCCCAGCATTTT
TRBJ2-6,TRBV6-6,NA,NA,CASSYSSGGANVLTF,TGTGCCAGCAGTTACTCCAGCGGAGGGGCCAACGTCCTGACTTTC
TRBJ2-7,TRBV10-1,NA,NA,CASSDGTNYEQYF,TGCGCCAGCAGTGATGGTACTAACTACGAGCAGTACTTC
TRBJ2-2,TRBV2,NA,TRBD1,CASSARGQGGELFF,TGTGCCAGCAGTGCCAGGGGGCAGGGCGGGGAGCTGTTTTTT
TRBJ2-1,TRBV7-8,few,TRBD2,CASSRREYNNEQFF,TGTGCCAGCAGCCGGCGGGAGTATAACAATGAGCAGTTCTTC
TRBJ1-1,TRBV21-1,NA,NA,CASSKKGPRVWNTEAFF,TGTGCCAGCAGCAAAAAAGGGCCGAGGGTGTGGAACACTGAAGCTTTCTTT
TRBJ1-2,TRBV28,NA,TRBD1,CASRSSGGPGGYTF,TGTGCCAGCAGGTCCTCAGGGGGCCCTGGGGGCTACACCTTC
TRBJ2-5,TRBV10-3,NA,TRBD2,CAIRGLSQETQYF,TGTGCCATCAGGGGACTAAGCCAAGAGACCCAGTACTTC
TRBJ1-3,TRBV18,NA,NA,CASSPNSYSGNTIYF,TGTGCCAGCTCACCAAACTCCTACTCTGGAAACACCATATATTTT
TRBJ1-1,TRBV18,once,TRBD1,CASSPSEAGGFAEAFF,TGTGCCAGCTCACCATCGGAGGCAGGGGGGTTCGCTGAAGCTTTCTTT
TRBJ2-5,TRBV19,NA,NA,CASSIAAPGAIGRKETQYF,TGTGCCAGTAGTATAGCTGCGCCAGGGGCCATCGGTAGGAAAGAGACCCAGTACTTC
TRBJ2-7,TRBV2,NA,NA,CASSRQLYEQYF,TGTGCCAGCAGCAGACAGTTGTACGAGCAGTACTTC
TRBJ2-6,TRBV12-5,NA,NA,CASGLVVAPSSGANVLTF,TGTGCTAGTGGTTTGGTCGTAGCCCCCTCCTCTGGGGCCAACGTCCTGACTTTC
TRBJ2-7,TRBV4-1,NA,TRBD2,CASSQGGRGRSYEQYF,TGCGCCAGCAGCCAAGGCGGGAGGGGGCGATCCTACGAGCAGTACTTC
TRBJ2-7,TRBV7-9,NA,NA,CASSPDGGPYEQYF,TGTGCCAGCAGCCCCGACGGGGGGCCCTACGAGCAGTACTTC
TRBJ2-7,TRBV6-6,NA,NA,CASSYSNRDEQYF,TGTGCCAGCAGTTACTCTAACAGGGACGAGCAGTACTTC
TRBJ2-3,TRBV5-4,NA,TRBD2,CASSQGLATTTDTQYF,TGTGCCAGCAGTCAGGGACTAGCGACCACCACAGATACGCAGTATTTT
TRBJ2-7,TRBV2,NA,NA,CASRMLQDEQYF,TGTGCCAGCAGGATGTTACAGGACGAGCAGTACTTC
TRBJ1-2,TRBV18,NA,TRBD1,CASSPEGQGTPYGYTF,TGTGCCAGCTCACCCGAAGGACAGGGTACCCCTTATGGCTACACCTTC
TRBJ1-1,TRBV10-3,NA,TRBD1,CAISDTGTGAFF,TGTGCCATCAGCGACACCGGGACAGGGGCTTTCTTT
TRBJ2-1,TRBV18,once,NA,CASSPLQGYNEQFF,TGTGCCAGCTCACCTCTGCAGGGATACAATGAGCAGTTCTTC
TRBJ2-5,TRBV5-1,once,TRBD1,CASSRTGRTETQYF,TGCGCCAGCAGCAGGACAGGGAGAACAGAGACCCAGTACTTC
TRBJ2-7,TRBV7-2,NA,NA,CASSLSWGVYEQYF,TGTGCCAGCAGCTTGTCATGGGGGGTCTACGAGCAGTACTTC
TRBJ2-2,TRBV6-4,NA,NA,CASSVGLAPTGELFF,TGTGCCAGCAGTGTGGGTCTAGCGCCCACCGGGGAGCTGTTTTTT
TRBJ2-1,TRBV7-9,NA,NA,CASSGRLYSYNEQFF,TGTGCCAGCAGCGGCAGACTATACTCCTACAATGAGCAGTTCTTC
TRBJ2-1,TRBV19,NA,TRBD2,CASSPLAGVYNEQFF,TGTGCCAGTAGTCCCCTAGCGGGAGTCTACAATGAGCAGTTCTTC
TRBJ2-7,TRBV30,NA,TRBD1,CASSPGQGASEQYF,TGTGCCTCATCCCCGGGACAGGGGGCGAGCGAGCAGTACTTC
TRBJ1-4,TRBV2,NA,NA,CASSKVRADEKLFF,TGTGCCAGCAGTAAGGTCAGGGCGGATGAAAAACTGTTTTTT
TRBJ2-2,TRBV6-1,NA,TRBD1,CASSAPGTGNTGELFF,TGTGCCAGCAGTGCCCCCGGGACAGGGAACACCGGGGAGCTGTTTTTT
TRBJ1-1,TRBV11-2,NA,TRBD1,CASGTGEYTEAFF,TGTGCCAGTGGGACAGGGGAGTACACTGAAGCTTTCTTT
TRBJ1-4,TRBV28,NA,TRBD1,CASSSGQGYEKLFF,TGTGCCAGCAGTTCGGGACAGGGTTATGAAAAACTGTTTTTT
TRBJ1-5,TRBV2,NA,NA,CASGRAGGDQPQHF,TGTGCCAGCGGCCGGGCGGGAGGGGATCAGCCCCAGCATTTT
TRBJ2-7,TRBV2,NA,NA,CASSERRGSYEQYF,TGTGCCAGCAGTGAACGTCGGGGGAGCTACGAGCAGTACTTC
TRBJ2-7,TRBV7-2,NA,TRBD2,CASSFGLAGGYEQYF,TGTGCCAGCAGCTTCGGACTAGCGGGAGGGTACGAACAGTACTTC
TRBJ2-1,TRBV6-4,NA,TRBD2,CASSIPSGGYNEQFF,TGTGCCAGCTCGATCCCTAGCGGGGGATACAATGAGCAGTTCTTC
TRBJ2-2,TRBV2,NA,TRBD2,CASSEGGRTRAELFF,TGTGCCAGCAGTGAGGGCGGGAGGACCCGAGCGGAGCTGTTTTTT
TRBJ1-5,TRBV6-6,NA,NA,CASSSTGYNQPQHF,TGTGCCAGCAGTAGCACAGGGTATAATCAGCCCCAGCATTTT
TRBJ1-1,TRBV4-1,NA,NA,CASSQDEEVNTEAFF,TGCGCCAGCAGCCAAGATGAGGAGGTTAACACTGAAGCTTTCTTT
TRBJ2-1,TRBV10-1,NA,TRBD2,CATQTSGSYNEQFF,TGCGCCACCCAGACTAGCGGATCCTACAATGAGCAGTTCTTC
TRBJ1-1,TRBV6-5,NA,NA,CASRQRQNTEAFF,TGTGCCAGCCGCCAAAGACAGAACACTGAAGCTTTCTTT
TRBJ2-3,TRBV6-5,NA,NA,CASSYSARRGSDTQYF,TGTGCCAGCAGTTACTCGGCTAGGAGGGGCTCAGATACGCAGTATTTT
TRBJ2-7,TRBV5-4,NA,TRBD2,CASSPSRGGSYEQYF,TGTGCCAGCAGCCCGTCCCGCGGCGGGAGCTACGAGCAGTACTTC
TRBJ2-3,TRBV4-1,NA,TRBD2,CASSQAPSGNTDTQYF,TGCGCCAGCAGCCAAGCCCCTAGCGGGAACACAGATACGCAGTATTTT
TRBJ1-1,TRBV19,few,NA,CASNSGISEAFF,TGTGCCAGTAATTCGGGGATCTCTGAAGCTTTCTTT
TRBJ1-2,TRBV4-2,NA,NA,CASSQVTGGPNYGYTF,TGTGCCAGCAGCCAAGTGACGGGGGGCCCTAACTATGGCTACACCTTC
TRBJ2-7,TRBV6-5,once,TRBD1,CASRTGTDRYEQYF,TGTGCCAGCAGGACCGGGACAGACAGATACGAGCAGTACTTC